The 24 T cell receptor beta chains presented below share a single source sample, sequenced in a study of T cell responses to AZD1222 COVID-19 vaccine. Using immunoSEQ multiplex PCR, the repertoire was profiled, and TCRdb retains in-frame clones only, with some absent. The table has some 130,000 clones, about 90% seen once. The sample was peripheral blood, taken on day 0 of AZD1222 vaccination. The receptors were sampled from an adult in good health.

V gene TRBV5-5 combines with J gene TRBJ2-3; 9 positions agree with TRBD2. The V and J ends lost 2 bases and 0 bases, in that order; junction bases with no gene match: 4. This CDR3 has 16 amino acids. Germline assignment: CDR1 SGHKS and CDR2 YYEKEE (reference sequence). Here the CDR3 reads CASSLQAGGSTDTQYF. The DNA of the CDR3 is TGTGCCAGCAGCTTACAAGCGGGGGGCAGCACAGATACGCAGTATTTT.

J is TRBJ2-7 and V is TRBV6-2 or TRBV6-3; 7 bases line up with TRBD2. This CDR3 spans 15 amino acids. Looked up from germline, CDR1 is MNHEY and CDR2 is SVGEGT. V trimming: 5 bases; J trimming: 6 bases; junction bases outside the gene matches: 13. The CDR3 DNA is TGTGCCAGCAGTGGACGGACTAGGATCGCTGCCGAGCAGTACTTC. Translated: CASSGRTRIAAEQYF.

CDR3 nucleotide sequence: TGTGCCAGCAGTCGAACAGATACGCAGTATTTT. Its translation: CASSRTDTQYF. V gene TRBV5-6 combines with J gene TRBJ2-3, with unresolved D. Germline CDR1 and CDR2: SGHDT and YYEEEE. This CDR3 comprises 11 residues. The V and J ends lost 5 bases and 3 bases respectively, with 4 bases between them.

The J gene is TRBJ2-7, the V gene TRBV2; D gene unclear. The V gene's germline CDR1 is SNHLY and CDR2 FYNNEI. V gave up 4 bases and J gave up 4 bases, with 8 bases separating them. The CDR3 contains 12 residues. The CDR3 DNA reads TGTGCCAGCAGTGTGGTTGGGTACGAGCAGTACTTC. Encoded protein: CASSVVGYEQYF.

J is TRBJ1-5 and V is TRBV7-9, with unresolved D. Germline V gene lookup returns CDR1 SEHNR and CDR2 FQNEAQ (reference sequence). The germline V and J ends were trimmed by 3 bases and 1 base, with 22 bases remaining between them. The CDR3 covers 19 residues. The chain's CDR3 is CASSFREGLKIWSNQPQHF. The CDR3 DNA is TGTGCCAGCAGCTTCCGTGAGGGTCTAAAGATTTGGAGCAATCAGCCCCAGCATTTT.

This chain uses TRBV5-1 with TRBJ2-1, with 9 bases identical to TRBD2. The ends lost 6 bases at V and 7 bases at J; junction bases unmatched: 8. The germline V gene encodes CDR1 SGHRS and CDR2 YFSETQ. This CDR3 region has 14 residues. Here the CDR3 DNA reads TGCGCCAGCACCGGGACTAGCTGGGGGAATGAGCAGTTCTTC. It yields the protein CASTGTSWGNEQFF.

This sequence joins TRBV14 and TRBJ1-2; D possibly corresponds to TRBD1 (5 bases). Germline V gene sequence: CDR1 SGHDN, CDR2 FVKESK. The V gene lost 8 bases and the J gene lost 3 bases, with 22 bases spanning the gap. The CDR3 spans 16 residues. The CDR3 here is CASRRDAIEPDYGYTF. The CDR3 nucleotides read TGTGCCAGCCGCAGGGACGCGATCGAACCGGACTATGGCTACACCTTC.

The rearrangement links TRBV11-2 to TRBJ1-2, with TRBD1 as a possible D gene (6 bases). Germline CDR1 SGHAT, CDR2 FQNNGV. CDR3 size: 14 residues. V gave up 2 bases and J gave up 3 bases, with 10 bases separating them. Written as DNA, the CDR3 is TGTGCCAGCAGCTTAACTTCAGGGGACTATGGCTACACCTTC. It yields the protein CASSLTSGDYGYTF.

V gene TRBV6-5 combines with J gene TRBJ1-1, with TRBD1 as a possible D gene (6 bases). Germline CDR1 MNHEY, CDR2 SVGAGI. The V end was cut by 4 bases, the J end by 4 bases, with 10 bases between. There are 13 residues in the CDR3. The CDR3: CASSWRGGTEAFF. DNA for the CDR3: TGTGCCAGCAGTTGGAGGGGGGGCACTGAAGCTTTCTTT.

This chain joins TRBV2 and TRBJ2-3; D perhaps matches TRBD2 (6 bases). The CDR3 sequence is 17 residues long. Deletions cut 3 bases from V and 0 bases from J, with 16 bases between. From germline, CDR1 is SNHLY and CDR2 FYNNEI. The CDR3 spells CASSDLGTLFSTDTQYF. DNA of the CDR3: TGTGCCAGCAGTGACTTAGGGACTCTATTTAGCACAGATACGCAGTATTTT.

CDR3 residues: CASSQGPRGNTEAFF. In DNA form, the CDR3 reads TGTGCCAGCAGCCAAGGACCGAGGGGTAACACTGAAGCTTTCTTT. The chain couples TRBV3-1 (or the pseudogene TRBV3-2) to TRBJ1-1; maybe TRBD1 (5 bases). Trimming took off 1 base at V and 2 bases at J, with 11 bases between the two ends. The V gene's germline CDR1 is LGHDT and CDR2 YNNKEL (reference sequence). This CDR3 spans 15 amino acids.

The rearrangement uses TRBV2 and TRBJ1-2, with 8 bases matching TRBD1. The CDR3 spans 15 residues. Germline V gene data show CDR1 as SNHLY and CDR2 as FYNNEI. V shed 7 bases, J shed 8 bases, and the junction held 15 bases outside the gene matches. In nucleotides, the CDR3 is TGTGCCAGCATTCCGTTAGGACAGGGACGGTACGGCTACACCTTC. Amino acid sequence: CASIPLGQGRYGYTF.

V gene TRBV5-1 combines with J gene TRBJ1-6; D gene uncertain. Germline loops: CDR1 SGHRS, CDR2 YFSETQ. V dropped 5 bases and J dropped 9 bases, with 9 bases sitting between them. This CDR3 has 12 amino acids. The CDR3 protein is CASSRGGSPLHF. The CDR3 nucleotides read TGCGCCAGCAGTCGAGGCGGTTCACCCCTCCACTTT.

V usage is TRBV3-1 (or the pseudogene TRBV3-2) and J usage is TRBJ2-5, with D possibly being TRBD2 (6 bases). Trimming removed 0 bases from V and 5 bases from J, with 13 bases in between. The CDR3 extends over 15 amino acids. Germline V gives CDR1 LGHDT, CDR2 YNNKEL (reference sequence). The CDR3 nucleotides read TGTGCCAGCAGCCAAGATCCGGGTGGAGGGGAGACCCAGTACTTC. Its translation is CASSQDPGGGETQYF.

This clone showed up just a few times. This chain joins TRBV30 and TRBJ1-1; no clear D gene. Trimming stripped 4 bases from V and 5 bases from J, with 17 bases between. From germline, CDR1 is GTSNPN and CDR2 SVGIG (reference sequence). This CDR3 is 14 amino acids long. Written as DNA, the CDR3 is TGTGCCTGGACCACCACCCTCGGAGGAACTGAAGCTTTCTTT. Its translation: CAWTTTLGGTEAFF.

The CDR3 region is CASSFGDSPLHF. The CDR3 nucleotides are TGTGCCAGCAGTTTCGGGGATTCACCCCTCCACTTT. The rearrangement joins TRBV28 to TRBJ1-6; D is ambiguous. The CDR3 spans 12 residues. Trimming shortened V by 3 bases and J by 8 bases, and 5 bases separated the two germline ends. Looked up from germline, CDR1 is MDHEN and CDR2 is SYDVKM.

The J gene is TRBJ2-5, the V gene TRBV30; TRBD1 matches at 7 bases. This CDR3 spans 13 amino acids. Trimming cost V 4 bases and J 0 bases; bases outside gene matches: 2. Germline CDR1 GTSNPN, CDR2 SVGIG (reference sequence). The CDR3 loop reads CAWTGQYQETQYF. CDR3 bases: TGTGCCTGGACGGGACAGTACCAAGAGACCCAGTACTTC.

This chain uses TRBV28 with TRBJ1-5; D is uncertain. Germline V lookup: CDR1 MDHEN, CDR2 SYDVKM. V shed 5 bases and J shed 5 bases, with 7 bases lying between them. CDR3 length equals 12 residues. The CDR3 here is CASSPGDQPQHF. CDR3 nucleotide sequence: TGTGCCAGCAGTCCAGGCGATCAGCCCCAGCATTTT.

This chain uses TRBV27 with TRBJ2-2; D is possibly TRBD2 (5 bases). The V end lost 2 bases, the J end lost 0 bases, and 10 bases lay between the germline ends. Germline lookup yields CDR1 MNHEY and CDR2 SMNVEV (reference sequence). The CDR3 has 16 residues. The CDR3 loop reads CASSLVGRANTGELFF. The CDR3 DNA reads TGTGCCAGCAGTTTAGTAGGGCGGGCGAACACCGGGGAGCTGTTTTTT.

The genes are TRBV11-2 and TRBJ2-6, with D uncertain. The CDR3 consists of 13 residues. Deletions cut 7 bases from V and 2 bases from J, with 6 bases between. The germline V gene has CDR1 SGHAT and CDR2 FQNNGV. CDR3 DNA sequence: TGTGCCAGCACCCCGGCTGGGGCCAACGTCCTGACTTTC. Encoded protein: CASTPAGANVLTF.

V usage is TRBV7-9 and J usage is TRBJ1-2; D is possibly TRBD1 (5 bases). V lost 1 base, J lost 4 bases, and 13 bases lay in between. CDR1 and CDR2 (germline): SEHNR, FQNEAQ (reference sequence). This CDR3 comprises 15 residues. CDR3 sequence reads: CASSLVGGTPYGYTF. The CDR3 DNA reads as TGTGCCAGCAGCTTAGTTGGGGGGACCCCCTATGGCTACACCTTC.

The CDR3 region has the DNA TGTGCCACCCAATGGCCGGGGGCCTCTGGAAACACCATATATTTT. The encoded protein is CATQWPGASGNTIYF. This chain uses TRBV28 with TRBJ1-3; D might be TRBD1 (6 bases). With 10 bases removed from V and 0 bases from J, the gap between germline ends came to 16 bases. The CDR3 totals 15 residues. From germline, CDR1 is MDHEN and CDR2 SYDVKM. The full variable domain, rest sourced from reference TRBV28 and TRBJ1-3, is DVKVTQSSRYLVKRTGEKVFLECVQDMDHENMFWYRQDPGLGLRLIYFSYDVKMKEKGDIPEGYSVSREKKERFSLILESASTNQTSMYLCATQWPGASGNTIYFGEGSWLTVV.

The chain has TRBV28 and TRBJ1-1; the match to TRBD1 covers 8 bases. CDR1 and CDR2 from the germline V gene are MDHEN and SYDVKM. This CDR3 has 13 residues. V shed 10 bases and J 2 bases; nucleotides not matched to a gene: 6. CDR3 sequence: CATTRGPNTEAFF. In nucleotides, the CDR3 is TGTGCCACTACCAGGGGGCCAAACACTGAAGCTTTCTTT.

The sample holds a few counts of this clone. V and J are TRBV2 and TRBJ1-6; D is ambiguous. CDR3 size: 14 residues. Germline V gene lookup returns CDR1 SNHLY and CDR2 FYNNEI. V was shortened by 1 base and J by 6 bases, with 7 bases between the two germline ends. The chain's CDR3 is CASSEEAVNSPLHF. The CDR3, as DNA: TGTGCCAGCAGTGAAGAGGCCGTTAATTCACCCCTCCACTTT.